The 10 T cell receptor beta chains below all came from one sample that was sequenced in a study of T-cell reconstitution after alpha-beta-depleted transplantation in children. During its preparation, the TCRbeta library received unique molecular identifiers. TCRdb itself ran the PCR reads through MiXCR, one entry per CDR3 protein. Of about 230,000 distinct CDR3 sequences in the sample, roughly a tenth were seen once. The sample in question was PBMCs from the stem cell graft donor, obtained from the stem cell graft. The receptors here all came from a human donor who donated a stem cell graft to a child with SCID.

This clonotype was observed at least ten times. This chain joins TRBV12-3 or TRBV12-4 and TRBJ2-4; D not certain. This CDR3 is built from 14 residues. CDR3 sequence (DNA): TGTGCTACCCAACCGACCGTGGCCAAAAACATTCAGTACTTC. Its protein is CATQPTVAKNIQYF.

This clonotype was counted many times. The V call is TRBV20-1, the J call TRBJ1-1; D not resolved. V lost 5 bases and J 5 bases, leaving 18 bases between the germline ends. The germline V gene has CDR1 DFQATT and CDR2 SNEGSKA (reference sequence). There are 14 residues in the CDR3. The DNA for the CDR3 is TGCAGTGCTCTTTGGACCCTACCGTCGACTGAAGCTTTCTTT. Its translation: CSALWTLPSTEAFF.

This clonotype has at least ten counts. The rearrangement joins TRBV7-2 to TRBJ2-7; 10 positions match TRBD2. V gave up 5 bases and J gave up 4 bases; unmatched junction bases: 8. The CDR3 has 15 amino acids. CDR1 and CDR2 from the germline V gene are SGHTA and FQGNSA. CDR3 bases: TGTGCCAGCAGCGAAGCTAGCGGGGGTGTTTACGAGCAGTACTTC. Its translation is CASSEASGGVYEQYF.

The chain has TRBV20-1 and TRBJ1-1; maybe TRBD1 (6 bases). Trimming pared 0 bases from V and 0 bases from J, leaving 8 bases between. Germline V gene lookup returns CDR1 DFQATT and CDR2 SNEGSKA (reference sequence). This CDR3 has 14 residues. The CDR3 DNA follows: TGCAGTGCTAGAGATCAGGGGTTGAACACTGAAGCTTTCTTT. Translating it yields CSARDQGLNTEAFF.

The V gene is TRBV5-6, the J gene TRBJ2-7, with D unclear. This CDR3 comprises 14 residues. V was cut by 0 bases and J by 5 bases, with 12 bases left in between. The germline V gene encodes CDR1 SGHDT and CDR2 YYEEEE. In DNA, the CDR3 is TGTGCCAGCAGCTTGGTCGTGGGGTGGAACGAGCAGTACTTC. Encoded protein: CASSLVVGWNEQYF.

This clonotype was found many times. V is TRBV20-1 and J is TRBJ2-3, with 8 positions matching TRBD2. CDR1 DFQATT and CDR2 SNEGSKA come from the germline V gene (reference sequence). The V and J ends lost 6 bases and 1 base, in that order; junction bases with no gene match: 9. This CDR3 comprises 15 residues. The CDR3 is CSAPRLARGTDTQYF. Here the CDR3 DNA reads TGCAGTGCACCCCGACTAGCGCGGGGCACAGATACGCAGTATTTT.

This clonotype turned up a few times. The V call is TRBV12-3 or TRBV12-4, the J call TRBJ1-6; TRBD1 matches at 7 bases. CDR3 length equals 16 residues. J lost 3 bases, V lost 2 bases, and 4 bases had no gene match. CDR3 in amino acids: CASSLKGALYNSPLHF. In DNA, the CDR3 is TGTGCCAGCAGTTTAAAGGGGGCCCTCTATAATTCACCCCTCCACTTT.

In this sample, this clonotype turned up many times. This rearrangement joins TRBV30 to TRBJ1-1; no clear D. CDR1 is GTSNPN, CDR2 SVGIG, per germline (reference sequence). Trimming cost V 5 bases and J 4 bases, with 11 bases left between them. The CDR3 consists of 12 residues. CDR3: CAWGRGGTEAFF. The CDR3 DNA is TGTGCCTGGGGGCGGGGAGGCACTGAAGCTTTCTTT.

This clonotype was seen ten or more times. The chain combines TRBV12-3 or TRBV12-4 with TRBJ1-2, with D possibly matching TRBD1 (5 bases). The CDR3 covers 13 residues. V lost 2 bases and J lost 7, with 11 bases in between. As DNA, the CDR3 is TGTGCCAGCAGTTTATACAGGTTCCGTGGCTACACCTTC. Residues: CASSLYRFRGYTF.

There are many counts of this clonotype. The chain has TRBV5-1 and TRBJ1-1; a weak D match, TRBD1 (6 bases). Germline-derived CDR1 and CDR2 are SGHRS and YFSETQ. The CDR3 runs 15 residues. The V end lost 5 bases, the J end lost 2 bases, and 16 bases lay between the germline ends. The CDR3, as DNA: TGCGCCAGCAGTTTCGCAGGGGTCGACAACACTGAAGCTTTCTTT. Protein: CASSFAGVDNTEAFF.